This TCR beta chain comes out of a study of technical replicates of blood from four donors. Only in-frame clones appear in the TCRdb table, and some are missing; sequencing was by immunoSEQ multiplex PCR. The table shows around 50,000 clones, with approximately 95% occurring only once. CDR1 is KGHSH and CDR2 is LQKENI in the germline V gene. Trimming left V 3 bases short and J 3 bases short, with 15 bases between. CDR3 length equals 15 residues. V is TRBV18 and J is TRBJ2-7; D perhaps matches TRBD2 (6 bases). Material: T cells isolated from PBMCs. The clonotype comes from a human donor in good health. The CDR3, as DNA: TGTGCCAGCTCACCTGGAGGGGCGCGGATCTACGAGCAGTACTTC. This codes for CASSPGGARIYEQYF.